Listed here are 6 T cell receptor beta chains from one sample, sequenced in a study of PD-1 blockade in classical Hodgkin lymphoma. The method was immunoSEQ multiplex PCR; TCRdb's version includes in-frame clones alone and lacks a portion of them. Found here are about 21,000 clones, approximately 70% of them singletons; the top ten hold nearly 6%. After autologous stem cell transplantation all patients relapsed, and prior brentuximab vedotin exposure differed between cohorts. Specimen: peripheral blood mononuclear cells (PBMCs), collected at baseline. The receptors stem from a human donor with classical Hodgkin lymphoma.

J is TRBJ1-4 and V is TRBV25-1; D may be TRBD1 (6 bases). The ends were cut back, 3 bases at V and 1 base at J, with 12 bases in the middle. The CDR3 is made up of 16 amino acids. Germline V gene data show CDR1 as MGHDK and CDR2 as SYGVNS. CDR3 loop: CASSDLTGLTNEKLFF. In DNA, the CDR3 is TGTGCCAGCAGTGACCTGACAGGTTTAACTAATGAAAAACTGTTTTTT. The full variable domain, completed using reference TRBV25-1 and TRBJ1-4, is EADIYQTPRYLVIGTGKKITLECSQTMGHDKMYWYQQDPGMELHLIHYSYGVNSTEKGDLSSESTVSRIRTEHFPLTLESARPSHTSQYLCASSDLTGLTNEKLFFGSGTQLSVL.

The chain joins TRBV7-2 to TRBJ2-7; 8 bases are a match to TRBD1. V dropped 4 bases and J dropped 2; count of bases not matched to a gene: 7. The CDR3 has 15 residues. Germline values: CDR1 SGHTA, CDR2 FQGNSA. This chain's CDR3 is CASSSTPTGAYEQYF. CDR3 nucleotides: TGTGCCAGCAGCTCCACTCCGACAGGGGCCTACGAGCAGTACTTC.

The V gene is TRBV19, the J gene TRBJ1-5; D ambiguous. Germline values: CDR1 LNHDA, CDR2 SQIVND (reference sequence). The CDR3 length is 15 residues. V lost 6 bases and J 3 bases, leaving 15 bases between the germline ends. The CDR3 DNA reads TGTGCCAGTAGGACGAGGGAGATTGACAATCAGCCCCAGCATTTT. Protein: CASRTREIDNQPQHF. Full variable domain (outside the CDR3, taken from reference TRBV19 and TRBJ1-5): DGGITQSPKYLFRKEGQNVTLSCEQNLNHDAMYWYRQDPGQGLRLIYYSQIVNDFQKGDIAEGYSVSREKKESFPLTVTSAQKNPTAFYLCASRTREIDNQPQHFGDGTRLSIL.

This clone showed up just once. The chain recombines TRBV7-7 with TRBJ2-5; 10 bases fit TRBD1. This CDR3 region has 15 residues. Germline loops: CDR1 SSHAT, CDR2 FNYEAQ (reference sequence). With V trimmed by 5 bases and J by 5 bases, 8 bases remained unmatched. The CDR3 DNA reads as TGTGCCAGCAGCACGGGACAGGGGCCTCAGGAGACCCAGTACTTC. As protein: CASSTGQGPQETQYF.

The CDR3 bases are TGTGCCAGCAGTTCTAGGATCAATCAGCCCCAGCATTTT. It codes for CASSSRINQPQHF. The chain uses TRBV6-1 and TRBJ1-5; D unresolved. Trimming left V 5 bases short and J 3 bases short, with 8 bases between. CDR3 length: 13 amino acids. Germline CDR1 reads MNHNS; CDR2 reads SASEGT.

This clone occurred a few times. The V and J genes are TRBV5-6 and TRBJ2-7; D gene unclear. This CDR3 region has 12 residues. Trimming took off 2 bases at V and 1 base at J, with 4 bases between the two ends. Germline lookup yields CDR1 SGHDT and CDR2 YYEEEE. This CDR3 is CASSFSSYEQYF. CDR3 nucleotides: TGTGCCAGCAGCTTTAGTTCCTACGAGCAGTACTTC.